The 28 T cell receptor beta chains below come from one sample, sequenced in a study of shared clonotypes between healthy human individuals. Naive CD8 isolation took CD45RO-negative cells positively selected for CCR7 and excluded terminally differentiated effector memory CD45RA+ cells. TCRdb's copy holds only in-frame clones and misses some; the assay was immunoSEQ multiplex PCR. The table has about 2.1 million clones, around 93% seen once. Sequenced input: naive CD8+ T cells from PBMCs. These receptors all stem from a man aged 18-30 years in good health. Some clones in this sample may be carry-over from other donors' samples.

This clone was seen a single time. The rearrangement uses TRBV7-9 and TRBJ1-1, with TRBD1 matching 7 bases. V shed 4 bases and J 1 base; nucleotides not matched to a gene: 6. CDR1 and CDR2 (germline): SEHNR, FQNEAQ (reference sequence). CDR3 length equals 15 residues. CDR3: CASSSLGTENTEAFF. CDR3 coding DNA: TGTGCCAGCAGCTCCCTCGGGACAGAGAACACTGAAGCTTTCTTT.

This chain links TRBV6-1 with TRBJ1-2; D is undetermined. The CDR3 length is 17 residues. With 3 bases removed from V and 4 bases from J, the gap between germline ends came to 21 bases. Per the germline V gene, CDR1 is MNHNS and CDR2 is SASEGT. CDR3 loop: CASSDGLGPNPSYGYTF. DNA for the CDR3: TGTGCCAGCAGTGATGGCTTAGGGCCCAATCCCTCCTATGGCTACACCTTC.

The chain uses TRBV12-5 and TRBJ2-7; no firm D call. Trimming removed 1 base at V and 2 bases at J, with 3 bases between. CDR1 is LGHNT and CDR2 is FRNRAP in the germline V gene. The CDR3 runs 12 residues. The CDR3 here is CASGLETYEQYF. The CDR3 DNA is TGTGCTAGTGGTTTGGAGACCTACGAGCAGTACTTC.

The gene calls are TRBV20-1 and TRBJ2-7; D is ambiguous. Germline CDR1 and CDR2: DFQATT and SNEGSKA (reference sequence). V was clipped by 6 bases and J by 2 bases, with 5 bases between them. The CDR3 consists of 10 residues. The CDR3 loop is CSAVPYEQYF. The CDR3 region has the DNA TGCAGTGCGGTCCCCTACGAGCAGTACTTC.

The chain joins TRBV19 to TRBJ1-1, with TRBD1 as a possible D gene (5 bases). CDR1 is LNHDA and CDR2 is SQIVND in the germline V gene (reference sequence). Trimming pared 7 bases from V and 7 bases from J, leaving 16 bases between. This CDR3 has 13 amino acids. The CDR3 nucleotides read TGTGCCAGTATGATCTACGGGGGGAGTGAAGCTTTCTTT. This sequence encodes CASMIYGGSEAFF.

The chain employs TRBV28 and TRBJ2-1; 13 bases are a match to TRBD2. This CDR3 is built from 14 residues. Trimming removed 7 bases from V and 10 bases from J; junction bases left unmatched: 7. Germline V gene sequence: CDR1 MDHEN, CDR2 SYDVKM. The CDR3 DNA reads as TGTGCCAGCACCTGGACTAGCGGGAGCGAGGAGCAGTTCTTC. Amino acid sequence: CASTWTSGSEEQFF. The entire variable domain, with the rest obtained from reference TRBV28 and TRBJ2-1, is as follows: DVKVTQSSRYLVKRTGEKVFLECVQDMDHENMFWYRQDPGLGLRLIYFSYDVKMKEKGDIPEGYSVSREKKERFSLILESASTNQTSMYLCASTWTSGSEEQFFGPGTRLTVL.

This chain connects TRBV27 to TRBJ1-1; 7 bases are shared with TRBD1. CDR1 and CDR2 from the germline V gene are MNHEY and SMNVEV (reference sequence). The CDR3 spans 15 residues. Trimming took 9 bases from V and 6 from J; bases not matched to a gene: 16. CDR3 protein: CASVAWDSLTPEAFF. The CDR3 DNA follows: TGTGCCAGTGTAGCGTGGGACAGCTTAACCCCTGAAGCTTTCTTT.

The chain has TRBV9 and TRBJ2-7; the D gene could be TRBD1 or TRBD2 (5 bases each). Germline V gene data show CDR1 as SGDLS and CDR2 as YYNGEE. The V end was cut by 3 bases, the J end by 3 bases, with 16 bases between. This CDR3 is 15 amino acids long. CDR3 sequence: CASSAGGTAIYEQYF. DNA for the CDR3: TGTGCCAGCAGCGCAGGTGGGACCGCCATCTACGAGCAGTACTTC.

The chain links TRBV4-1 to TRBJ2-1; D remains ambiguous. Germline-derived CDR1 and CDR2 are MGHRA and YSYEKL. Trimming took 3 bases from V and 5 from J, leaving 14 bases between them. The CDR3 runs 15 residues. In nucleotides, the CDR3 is TGCGCCAGCAGCCAGTCCTCATCCTTCGACAATGAGCAGTTCTTC. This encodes CASSQSSSFDNEQFF.

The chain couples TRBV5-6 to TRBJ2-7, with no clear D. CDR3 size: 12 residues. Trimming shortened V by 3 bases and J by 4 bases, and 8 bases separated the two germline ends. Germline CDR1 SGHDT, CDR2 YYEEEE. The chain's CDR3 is CASSSSHYEQYF. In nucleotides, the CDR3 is TGTGCCAGCAGCTCCAGTCATTACGAGCAGTACTTC.

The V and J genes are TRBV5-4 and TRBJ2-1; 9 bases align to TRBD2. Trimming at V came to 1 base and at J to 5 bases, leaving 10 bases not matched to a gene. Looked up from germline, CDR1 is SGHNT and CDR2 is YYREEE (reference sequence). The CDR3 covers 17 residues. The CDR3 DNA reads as TGTGCCAGCAGCTTGCGAATCGTAGCGGGAGTTCACAATGAGCAGTTCTTC. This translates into CASSLRIVAGVHNEQFF. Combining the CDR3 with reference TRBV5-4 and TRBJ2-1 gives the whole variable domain ETGVTQSPTHLIKTRGQQVTLRCSSQSGHNTVSWYQQALGQGPQFIFQYYREEENGRGNFPPRFSGLQFPNYSSELNVNALELDDSALYLCASSLRIVAGVHNEQFFGPGTRLTVL.

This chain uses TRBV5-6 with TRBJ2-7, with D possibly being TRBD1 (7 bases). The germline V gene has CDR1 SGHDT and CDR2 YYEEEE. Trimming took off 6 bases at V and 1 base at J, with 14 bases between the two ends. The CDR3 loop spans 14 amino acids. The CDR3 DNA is TGTGCCAGCAAGTGGGCAGGGGGGTCCTACGAGCAGTACTTC. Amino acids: CASKWAGGSYEQYF.

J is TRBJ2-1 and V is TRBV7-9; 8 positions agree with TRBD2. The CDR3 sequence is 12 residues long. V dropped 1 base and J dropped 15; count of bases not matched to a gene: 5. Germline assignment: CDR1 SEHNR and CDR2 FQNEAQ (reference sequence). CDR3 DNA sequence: TGTGCCAGCAGCTTAGACGGGAGGGCCTGGTTCTTC. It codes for CASSLDGRAWFF.

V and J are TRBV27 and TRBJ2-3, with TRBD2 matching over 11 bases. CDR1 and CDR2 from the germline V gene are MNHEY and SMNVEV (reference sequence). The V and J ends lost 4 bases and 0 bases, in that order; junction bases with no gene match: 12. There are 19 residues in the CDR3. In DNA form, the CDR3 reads TGTGCCAGCAGTTCCTATCTTAGCGGGAGGGCCGGTAGCACAGATACGCAGTATTTT. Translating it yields CASSSYLSGRAGSTDTQYF.

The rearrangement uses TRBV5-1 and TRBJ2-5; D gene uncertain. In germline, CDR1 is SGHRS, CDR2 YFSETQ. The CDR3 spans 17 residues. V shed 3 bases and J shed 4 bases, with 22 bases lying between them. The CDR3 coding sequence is TGCGCCAGCAGCTCCCTGGGGTCTCGGGTTCCGGGAGAGACCCAGTACTTC. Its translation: CASSSLGSRVPGETQYF.

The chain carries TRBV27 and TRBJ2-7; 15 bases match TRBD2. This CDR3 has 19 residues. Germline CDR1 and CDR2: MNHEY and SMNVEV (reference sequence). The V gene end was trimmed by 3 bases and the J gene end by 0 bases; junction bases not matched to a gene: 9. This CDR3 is CASSFRGLAGGPSSYEQYF. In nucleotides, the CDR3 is TGTGCCAGCAGTTTTCGGGGACTAGCGGGGGGACCTAGCTCCTACGAGCAGTACTTC.

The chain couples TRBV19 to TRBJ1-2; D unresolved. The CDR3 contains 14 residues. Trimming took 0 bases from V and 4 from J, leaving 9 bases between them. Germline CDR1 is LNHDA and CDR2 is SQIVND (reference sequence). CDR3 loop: CASSIDLEVYGYTF. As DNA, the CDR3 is TGTGCCAGTAGTATAGATCTCGAGGTCTATGGCTACACCTTC.

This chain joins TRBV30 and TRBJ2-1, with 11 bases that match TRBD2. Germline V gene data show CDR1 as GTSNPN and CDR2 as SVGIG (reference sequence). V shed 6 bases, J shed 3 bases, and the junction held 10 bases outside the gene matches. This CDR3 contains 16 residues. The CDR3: CACTLPGLADYNEQFF. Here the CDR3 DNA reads TGTGCCTGTACCCTCCCGGGACTAGCGGACTACAATGAGCAGTTCTTC.

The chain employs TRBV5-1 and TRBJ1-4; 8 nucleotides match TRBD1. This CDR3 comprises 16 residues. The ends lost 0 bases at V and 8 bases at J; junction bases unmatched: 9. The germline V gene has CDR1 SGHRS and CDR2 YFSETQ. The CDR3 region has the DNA TGCGCCAGCAGCTTGGACGAAACAGGGGGTTACGAAAAACTGTTTTTT. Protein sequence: CASSLDETGGYEKLFF.

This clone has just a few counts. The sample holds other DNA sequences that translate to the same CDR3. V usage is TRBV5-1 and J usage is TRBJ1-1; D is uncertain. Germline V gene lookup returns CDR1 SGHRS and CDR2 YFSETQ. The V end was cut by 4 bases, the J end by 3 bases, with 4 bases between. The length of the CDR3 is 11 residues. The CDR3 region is CASSLDTEAFF. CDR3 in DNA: TGCGCCAGCAGCCTTGACACTGAAGCTTTCTTT.

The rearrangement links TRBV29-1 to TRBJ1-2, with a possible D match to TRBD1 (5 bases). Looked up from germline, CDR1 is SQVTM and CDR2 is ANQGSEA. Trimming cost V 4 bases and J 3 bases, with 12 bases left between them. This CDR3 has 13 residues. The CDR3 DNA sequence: TGCAGCGTTGTAGGCGGGGGGGACTATGGCTACACCTTC. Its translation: CSVVGGGDYGYTF.

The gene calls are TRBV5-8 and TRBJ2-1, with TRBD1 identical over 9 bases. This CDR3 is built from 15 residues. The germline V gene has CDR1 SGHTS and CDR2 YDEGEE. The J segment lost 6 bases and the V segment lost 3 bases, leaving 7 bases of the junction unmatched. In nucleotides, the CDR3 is TGTGCCAGCAGCTCGGGACAGGGCGCCCGCAATGAGCAGTTCTTC. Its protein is CASSSGQGARNEQFF.

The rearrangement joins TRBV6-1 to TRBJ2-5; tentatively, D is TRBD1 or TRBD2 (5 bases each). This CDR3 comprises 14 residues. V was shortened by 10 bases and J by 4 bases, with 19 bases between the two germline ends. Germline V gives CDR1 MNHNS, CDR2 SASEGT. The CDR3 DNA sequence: TGTGCCACAACTTACTCCCGGGGCGGAGAGACCCAGTACTTC. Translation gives CATTYSRGGETQYF.

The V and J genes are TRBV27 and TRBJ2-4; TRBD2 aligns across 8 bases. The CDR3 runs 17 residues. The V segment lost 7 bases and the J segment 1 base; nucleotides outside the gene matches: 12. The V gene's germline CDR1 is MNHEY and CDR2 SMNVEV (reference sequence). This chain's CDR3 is CASKESGRAFAKNIQYF. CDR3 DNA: TGTGCCAGCAAAGAGTCCGGGAGGGCCTTCGCCAAAAACATTCAGTACTTC.

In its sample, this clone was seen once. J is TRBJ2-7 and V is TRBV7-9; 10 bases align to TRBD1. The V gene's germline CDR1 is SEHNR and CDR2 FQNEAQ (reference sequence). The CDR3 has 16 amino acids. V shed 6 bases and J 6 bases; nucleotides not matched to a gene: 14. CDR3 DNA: TGTGCCAGCAGTCCCACCGGGACAGGGGTGTTGAGCGAGCAGTACTTC. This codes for CASSPTGTGVLSEQYF.

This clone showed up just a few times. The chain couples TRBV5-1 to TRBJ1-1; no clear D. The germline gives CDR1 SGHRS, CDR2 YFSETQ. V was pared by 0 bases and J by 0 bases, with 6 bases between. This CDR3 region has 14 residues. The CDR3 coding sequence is TGCGCCAGCAGCTTGGAGACGGTGAACACTGAAGCTTTCTTT. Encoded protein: CASSLETVNTEAFF.

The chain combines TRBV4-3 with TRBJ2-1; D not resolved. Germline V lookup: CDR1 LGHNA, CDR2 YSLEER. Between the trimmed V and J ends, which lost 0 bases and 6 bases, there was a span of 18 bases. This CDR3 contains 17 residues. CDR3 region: CASSQDIGPIRPNEQFF. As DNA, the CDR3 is TGCGCCAGCAGCCAAGATATAGGTCCCATAAGGCCCAATGAGCAGTTCTTC.

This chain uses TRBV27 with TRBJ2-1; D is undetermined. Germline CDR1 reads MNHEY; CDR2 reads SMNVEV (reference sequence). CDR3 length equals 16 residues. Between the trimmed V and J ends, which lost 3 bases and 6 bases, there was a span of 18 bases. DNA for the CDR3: TGTGCCAGCAGTTTTGGGTCCGGGCAGGATGGCAATGAGCAGTTCTTC. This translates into CASSFGSGQDGNEQFF.